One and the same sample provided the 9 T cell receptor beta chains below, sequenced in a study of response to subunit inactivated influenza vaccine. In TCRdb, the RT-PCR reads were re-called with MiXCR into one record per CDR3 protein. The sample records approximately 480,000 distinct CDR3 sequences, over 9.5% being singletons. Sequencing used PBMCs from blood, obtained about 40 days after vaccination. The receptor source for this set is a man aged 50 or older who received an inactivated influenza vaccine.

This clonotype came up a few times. The CDR3 coding sequence is TGTGCCAGCAGCGCTAGACTACAGGGGAATGAGCAGTTCTTC. It codes for CASSARLQGNEQFF. This sequence joins TRBV28 and TRBJ2-1; 7 bases are a match to TRBD1. The CDR3 runs 14 residues. With 6 bases clipped from V and 7 bases from J, the junction kept 9 bases outside the gene matches. Per germline, CDR1 MDHEN and CDR2 SYDVKM.

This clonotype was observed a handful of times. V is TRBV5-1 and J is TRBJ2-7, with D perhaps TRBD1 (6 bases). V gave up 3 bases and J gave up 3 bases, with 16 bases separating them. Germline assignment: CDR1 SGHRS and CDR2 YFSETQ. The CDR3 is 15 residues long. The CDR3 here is CASSSSGQSFYEQYF. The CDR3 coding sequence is TGCGCCAGCAGCTCCTCCGGACAGAGCTTCTACGAGCAGTACTTC.

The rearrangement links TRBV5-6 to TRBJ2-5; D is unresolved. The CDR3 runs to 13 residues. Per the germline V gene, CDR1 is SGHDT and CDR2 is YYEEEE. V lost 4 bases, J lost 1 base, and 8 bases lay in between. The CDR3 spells CASSQAVQETQYF. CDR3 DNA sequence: TGTGCCAGCAGCCAGGCCGTCCAAGAGACCCAGTACTTC.

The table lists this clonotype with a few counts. In DNA form, the CDR3 reads TGTGCCAGCAACACTAAGGACGGGGTGGAGACCCAGTACTTC. Its protein is CASNTKDGVETQYF. The chain carries TRBV5-4 and TRBJ2-5; D might be TRBD2 (5 bases). V was clipped by 6 bases and J by 5 bases, with 17 bases between them. This CDR3 comprises 14 residues. CDR1 and CDR2 from the germline V gene are SGHNT and YYREEE (reference sequence).

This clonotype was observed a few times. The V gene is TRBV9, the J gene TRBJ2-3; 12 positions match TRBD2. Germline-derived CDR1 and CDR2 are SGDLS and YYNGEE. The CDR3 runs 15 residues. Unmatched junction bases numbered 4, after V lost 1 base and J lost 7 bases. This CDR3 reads CASSVLTSGSHTQYF. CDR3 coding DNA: TGTGCCAGCAGCGTACTGACTAGCGGGAGCCATACGCAGTATTTT.

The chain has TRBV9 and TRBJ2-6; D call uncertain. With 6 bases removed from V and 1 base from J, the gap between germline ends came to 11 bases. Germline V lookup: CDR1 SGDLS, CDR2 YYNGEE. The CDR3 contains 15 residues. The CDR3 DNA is TGTGCCAGCACTCCCGGAAGTTCTGGGGCCAACGTCCTGACTTTC. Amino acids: CASTPGSSGANVLTF. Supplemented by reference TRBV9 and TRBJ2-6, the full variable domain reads DSGVTQTPKHLITATGQRVTLRCSPRSGDLSVYWYQQSLDQGLQFLIQYYNGEERAKGNILERFSAQQFPDLHSELNLSSLELGDSALYFCASTPGSSGANVLTFGAGSRLTVL.

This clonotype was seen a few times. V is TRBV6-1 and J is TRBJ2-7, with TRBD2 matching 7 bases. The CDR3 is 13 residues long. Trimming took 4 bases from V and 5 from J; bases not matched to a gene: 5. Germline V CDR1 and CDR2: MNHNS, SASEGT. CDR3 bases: TGTGCCAGCAGTGCACTAGCGCCAAACGAGCAGTACTTC. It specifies CASSALAPNEQYF.

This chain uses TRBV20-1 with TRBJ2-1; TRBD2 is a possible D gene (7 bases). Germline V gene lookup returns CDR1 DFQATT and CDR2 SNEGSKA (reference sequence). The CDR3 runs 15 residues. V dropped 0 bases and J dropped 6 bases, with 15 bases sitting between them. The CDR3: CSARDPGGHINEQFF. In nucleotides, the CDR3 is TGCAGTGCTAGAGATCCGGGGGGCCATATCAATGAGCAGTTCTTC.

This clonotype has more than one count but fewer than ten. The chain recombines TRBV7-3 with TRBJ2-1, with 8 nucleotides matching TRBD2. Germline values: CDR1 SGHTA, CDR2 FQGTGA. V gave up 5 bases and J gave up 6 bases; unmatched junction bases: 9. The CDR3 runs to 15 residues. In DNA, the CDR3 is TGTGCCAGCAGCCTAGGGACTAGTCGGTCCAATGAGCAGTTCTTC. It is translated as CASSLGTSRSNEQFF.